This T cell receptor (beta chain) was sequenced for a study of blood T cells in healthy people across ages. Study-wide results and caveats: Strong correlation existed between TCR beta diversity and naive T cell percentage. Fewer expanded clones and more diversity marked long-lived versus aged donors. Bulk PBMC profiling left naive and antigen-experienced comparisons inconclusive.

A second PCR, run for roughly 7 to 11 cycles, used a sample-barcoded 5' primer plus a J-beta primer mix. Each CDR3 protein gets one entry after TCRdb re-called the 5' RACE reads with MiXCR. The data hold 1.5 million to 2 million distinct CDR3 sequences, with approximately 28% observed a single time. Germline CDR1 and CDR2: MNHEY and SVGEGT. This CDR3 spans 12 amino acids. Trimming took 8 bases from V and 8 from J, leaving 15 bases between them. This clonotype has just a few counts. Its antigen is undetermined. The clonotype was recovered from a woman in her twenties or thirties in good health. Material: blood. The chain has TRBV6-2 or TRBV6-3 and TRBJ1-2, with a weak D call TRBD1 (6 bases). CDR3 nucleotides: TGTGCCAGCGAAACAGGGAGTCTCGGCTACACCTTC. It is translated as CASETGSLGYTF.